A single sample gave rise to the 9 T cell receptor beta chains below, sequenced in a study of CD4 T cells in relation to SARS-CoV-2 and coronaviruses (dated by TCRdb to the early 2020s). CD4+ T cells from unexposed donors were collected before the COVID-19 pandemic (2011-2018). Following 10 days of culture, the EasySep CD4+ T cell isolation kit was used to isolate CD4+ T cells. These receptors lack a known antigen. Library creation used the immunoSEQ multiplex PCR assay. Not all clones reach the TCRdb copy of this immuneACCESS table, which keeps in-frame sequences only. Checked studies attribute under half of the gap to unresolved V genes and leave the rest unexplained. The sample includes about 26,000 clones, with roughly 81% observed a single time. The ten largest clones take up approximately 18% of the sample. Specimen: CD4+ T cells from PBMCs, cultured in vitro. All receptors come from a human donor in good health.

The V and J genes are TRBV5-1 and TRBJ2-2; TRBD2 matches at 7 bases. Unmatched junction bases numbered 5, after V lost 3 bases and J lost 0 bases. In germline, CDR1 is SGHRS, CDR2 YFSETQ. CDR3 length: 16 residues. The CDR3 protein is CASSWEGDTNTGELFF. Written as DNA, the CDR3 is TGCGCCAGCAGCTGGGAGGGAGACACGAACACCGGGGAGCTGTTTTTT.

The chain employs TRBV7-2 and TRBJ2-7; TRBD1 aligns across 10 bases. The CDR3 is 18 residues long. J gave up 4 bases and V 3 bases, and 15 bases lay outside the gene matches. Germline V gene data show CDR1 as SGHTA and CDR2 as FQGNSA. DNA for the CDR3: TGTGCCAGCAGCTTCTCCAGTCCGGGACAGGGGTCCTTGTACGAGCAGTACTTC. Encoded protein: CASSFSSPGQGSLYEQYF.

The chain has TRBV7-2 and TRBJ2-2, with 12 nucleotides matching TRBD2. Germline V gene data show CDR1 as SGHTA and CDR2 as FQGNSA. The J segment lost 5 bases and the V segment lost 2 bases, leaving 6 bases of the junction unmatched. The CDR3 loop spans 17 amino acids. The DNA for the CDR3 is TGTGCCAGCAGCTTATTTGCTAGCGGGGGGGCGACCGGGGAGCTGTTTTTT. As protein: CASSLFASGGATGELFF. Full variable domain (outside the CDR3, taken from reference TRBV7-2 and TRBJ2-2): GAGVSQSPSNKVTEKGKDVELRCDPISGHTALYWYRQSLGQGLEFLIYFQGNSAPDKSGLPSDRFSAERTGGSVSTLTIQRTQQEDSAVYLCASSLFASGGATGELFFGEGSRLTVL.

This chain uses TRBV7-9 with TRBJ1-5; the match to TRBD1 covers 7 bases. V shed 3 bases and J 5 bases; nucleotides not matched to a gene: 4. Per the germline V gene, CDR1 is SEHNR and CDR2 is FQNEAQ (reference sequence). The CDR3 contains 14 residues. CDR3: CASSLDRTDQPQHF. CDR3 in DNA: TGTGCCAGCAGCTTGGACAGGACCGATCAGCCCCAGCATTTT. Based on the CDR3 plus reference TRBV7-9 and TRBJ1-5, the full variable domain is DTGVSQNPRHKITKRGQNVTFRCDPISEHNRLYWYRQTLGQGPEFLTYFQNEAQLEKSRLLSDRFSAERPKGSFSTLEIQRTEQGDSAMYLCASSLDRTDQPQHFGDGTRLSIL.

This clone occurred once. The rearrangement links TRBV27 to TRBJ2-7, with 10 bases lining up with TRBD1. The CDR3 spans 17 residues. After removal of 4 bases from V and 4 bases from J, the junction contained 13 bases not matched to a gene. Germline assignment: CDR1 MNHEY and CDR2 SMNVEV (reference sequence). The chain's CDR3 is CASSSITDRGDLYEQYF. The CDR3 nucleotides read TGTGCCAGCAGTTCAATCACGGACAGGGGGGATCTGTACGAGCAGTACTTC.

This chain's CDR3 is CASSLGQVVSYNSPLHF. The CDR3 DNA is TGTGCCAGCAGTCTTGGACAGGTCGTCTCCTATAATTCACCCCTCCACTTT. This rearrangement joins TRBV6-2 or TRBV6-3 to TRBJ1-6; 7 positions match TRBD1. Germline V gene lookup returns CDR1 MNHEY and CDR2 SVGEGT. V gave up 5 bases and J gave up 0 bases; unmatched junction bases: 7. This CDR3 is built from 17 residues.

The rearrangement uses TRBV27 and TRBJ2-7, with D perhaps assigned TRBD1 or TRBD2 (6 bases each). Trimming stripped 4 bases from V and 2 bases from J, with 15 bases between. Germline assignment: CDR1 MNHEY and CDR2 SMNVEV (reference sequence). This CDR3 is 15 amino acids long. The CDR3 sequence is CASSSLGGATYEQYF. CDR3 sequence (DNA): TGTGCCAGCAGTTCCCTGGGGGGCGCCACCTACGAGCAGTACTTC.

V gene TRBV7-8 combines with J gene TRBJ1-1, with TRBD1 as a possible D gene (6 bases). Germline V lookup: CDR1 SGHVS, CDR2 FQNEAQ. V gave up 5 bases and J gave up 11 bases, with 15 bases separating them. The CDR3 consists of 12 residues. The CDR3 region is CASSPRQDVAFF. Written as DNA, the CDR3 is TGTGCCAGCAGCCCACGACAGGACGTCGCTTTCTTT. Full variable domain (rest looked up from reference TRBV7-8 and TRBJ1-1): GAGVSQSPRYKVAKRGQDVALRCDPISGHVSLFWYQQALGQGPEFLTYFQNEAQLDKSGLPSDRFFAERPEGSVSTLKIQRTQQEDSAVYLCASSPRQDVAFFGQGTRLTVV.

V gene TRBV6-2 or TRBV6-3 combines with J gene TRBJ2-1, with D possibly TRBD1 on 5 matching bases. Trimming removed 7 bases from V and 5 bases from J, with 12 bases in between. This CDR3 has 13 residues. The germline V gene has CDR1 MNHEY and CDR2 SVGEGT. The CDR3 coding sequence is TGTGCCAGCAACCCAGACAGTCACAATGAGCAGTTCTTC. Translation gives CASNPDSHNEQFF.